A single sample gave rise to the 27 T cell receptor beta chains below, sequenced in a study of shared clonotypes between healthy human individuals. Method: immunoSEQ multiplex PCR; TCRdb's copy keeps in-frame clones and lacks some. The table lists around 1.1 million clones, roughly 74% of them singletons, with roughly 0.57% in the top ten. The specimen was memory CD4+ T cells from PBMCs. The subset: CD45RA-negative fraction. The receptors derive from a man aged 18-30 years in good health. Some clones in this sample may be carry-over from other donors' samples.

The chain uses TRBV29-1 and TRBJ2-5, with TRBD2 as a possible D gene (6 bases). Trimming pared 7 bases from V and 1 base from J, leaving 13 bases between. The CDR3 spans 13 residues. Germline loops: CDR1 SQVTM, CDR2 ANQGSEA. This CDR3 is CSATGTFQETQYF. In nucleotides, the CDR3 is TGCAGCGCGACCGGGACTTTCCAAGAGACCCAGTACTTC.

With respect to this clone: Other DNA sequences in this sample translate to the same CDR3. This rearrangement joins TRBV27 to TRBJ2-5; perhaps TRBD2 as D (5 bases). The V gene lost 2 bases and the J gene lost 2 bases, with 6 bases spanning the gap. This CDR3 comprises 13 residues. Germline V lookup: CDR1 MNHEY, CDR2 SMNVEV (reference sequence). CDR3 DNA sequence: TGTGCCAGCAGTTTAGGACTGCAAGAGACCCAGTACTTC. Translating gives CASSLGLQETQYF.

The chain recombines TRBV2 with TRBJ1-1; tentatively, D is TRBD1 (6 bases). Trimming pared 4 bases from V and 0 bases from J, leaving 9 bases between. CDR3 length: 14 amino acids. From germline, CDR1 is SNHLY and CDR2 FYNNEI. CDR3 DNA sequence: TGTGCCAGCAGTGTCGAGGGGGTGAACACTGAAGCTTTCTTT. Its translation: CASSVEGVNTEAFF.

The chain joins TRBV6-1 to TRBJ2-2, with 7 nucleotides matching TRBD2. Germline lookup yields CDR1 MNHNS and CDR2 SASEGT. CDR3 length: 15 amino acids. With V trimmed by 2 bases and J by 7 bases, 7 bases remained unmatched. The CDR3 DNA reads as TGTGCCAGCAGTGAAAGCGTACGGGGGGTCGGGGAGCTGTTTTTT. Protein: CASSESVRGVGELFF.

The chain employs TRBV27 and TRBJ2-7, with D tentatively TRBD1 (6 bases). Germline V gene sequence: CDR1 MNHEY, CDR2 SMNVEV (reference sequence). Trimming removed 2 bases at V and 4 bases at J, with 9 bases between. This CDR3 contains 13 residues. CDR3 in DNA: TGTGCCAGCAGTTTAAGCAGGGGTTACGAGCAGTACTTC. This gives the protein CASSLSRGYEQYF.

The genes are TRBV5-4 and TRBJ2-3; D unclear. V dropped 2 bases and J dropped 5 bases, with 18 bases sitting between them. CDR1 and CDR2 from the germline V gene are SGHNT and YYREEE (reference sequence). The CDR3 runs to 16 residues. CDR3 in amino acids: CASSFPGPAAEDTQYF. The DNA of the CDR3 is TGTGCCAGCAGCTTTCCGGGCCCAGCAGCCGAAGATACGCAGTATTTT.

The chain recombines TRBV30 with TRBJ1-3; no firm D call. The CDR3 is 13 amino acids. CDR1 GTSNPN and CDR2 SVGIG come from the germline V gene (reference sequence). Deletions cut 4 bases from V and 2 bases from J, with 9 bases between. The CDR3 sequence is CAWTSKAGNTIYF. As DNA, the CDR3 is TGTGCCTGGACGTCGAAGGCTGGAAACACCATATATTTT. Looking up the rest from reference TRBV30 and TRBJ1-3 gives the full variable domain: SQTIHQWPATLVQPVGSPLSLECTVEGTSNPNLYWYRQAAGRGLQLLFYSVGIGQISSEVPQNLSASRPQDRQFILSSKKLLLSDSGFYLCAWTSKAGNTIYFGEGSWLTVV.

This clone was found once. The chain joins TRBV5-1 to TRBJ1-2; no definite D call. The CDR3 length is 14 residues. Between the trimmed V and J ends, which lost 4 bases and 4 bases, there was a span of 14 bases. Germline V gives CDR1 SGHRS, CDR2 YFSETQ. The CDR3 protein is CASSPHDGTYGYTF. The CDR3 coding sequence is TGCGCCAGCAGCCCCCACGACGGTACCTATGGCTACACCTTC.

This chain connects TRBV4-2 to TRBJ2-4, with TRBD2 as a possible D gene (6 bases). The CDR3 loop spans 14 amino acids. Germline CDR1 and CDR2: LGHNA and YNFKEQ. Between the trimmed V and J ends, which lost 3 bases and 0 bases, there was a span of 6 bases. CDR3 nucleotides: TGTGCCAGCAGCCAGGGACTAGCCAAAAACATTCAGTACTTC. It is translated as CASSQGLAKNIQYF.

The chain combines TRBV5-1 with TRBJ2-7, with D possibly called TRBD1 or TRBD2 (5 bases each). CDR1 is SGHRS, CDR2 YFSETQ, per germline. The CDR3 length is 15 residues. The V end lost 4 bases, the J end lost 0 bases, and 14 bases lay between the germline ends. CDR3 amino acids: CASSPVGPSSYEQYF. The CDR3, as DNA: TGCGCCAGCAGCCCGGTGGGACCGAGCTCCTACGAGCAGTACTTC.

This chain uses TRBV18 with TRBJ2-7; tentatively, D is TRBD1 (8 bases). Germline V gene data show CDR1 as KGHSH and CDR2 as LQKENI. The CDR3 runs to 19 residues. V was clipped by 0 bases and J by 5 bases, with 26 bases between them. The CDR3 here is CASSPPRGPGSRGLNEQYF. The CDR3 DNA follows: TGTGCCAGCTCACCACCGCGGGGGCCTGGGAGCAGGGGGCTCAACGAGCAGTACTTC.

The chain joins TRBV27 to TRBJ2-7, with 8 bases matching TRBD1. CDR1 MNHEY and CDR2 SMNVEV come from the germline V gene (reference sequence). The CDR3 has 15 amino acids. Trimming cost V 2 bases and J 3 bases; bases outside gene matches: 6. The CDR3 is CASSLSGTGGYEQYF. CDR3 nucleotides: TGTGCCAGCAGTTTAAGTGGAACAGGGGGCTACGAGCAGTACTTC.

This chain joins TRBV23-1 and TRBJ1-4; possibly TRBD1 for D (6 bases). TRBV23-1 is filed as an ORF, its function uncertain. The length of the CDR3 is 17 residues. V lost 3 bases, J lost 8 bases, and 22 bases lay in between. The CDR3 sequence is CASSHPTGIRLREKLFF. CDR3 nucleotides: TGCGCCAGCAGTCACCCGACAGGAATCCGTCTTCGCGAAAAACTGTTTTTT.

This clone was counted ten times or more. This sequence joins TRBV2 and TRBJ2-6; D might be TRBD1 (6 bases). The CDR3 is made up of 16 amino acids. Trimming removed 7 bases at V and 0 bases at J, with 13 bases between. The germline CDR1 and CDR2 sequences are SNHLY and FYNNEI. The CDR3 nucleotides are TGTGCCAGCACCCTGGACAGAATCTCTGGGGCCAACGTCCTGACTTTC. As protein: CASTLDRISGANVLTF.

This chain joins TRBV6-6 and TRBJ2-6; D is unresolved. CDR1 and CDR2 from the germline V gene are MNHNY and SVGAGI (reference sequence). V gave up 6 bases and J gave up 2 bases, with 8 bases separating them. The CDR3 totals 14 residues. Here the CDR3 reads CASSTNTGANVLTF. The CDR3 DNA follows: TGTGCCAGCAGCACAAATACTGGGGCCAACGTCCTGACTTTC.

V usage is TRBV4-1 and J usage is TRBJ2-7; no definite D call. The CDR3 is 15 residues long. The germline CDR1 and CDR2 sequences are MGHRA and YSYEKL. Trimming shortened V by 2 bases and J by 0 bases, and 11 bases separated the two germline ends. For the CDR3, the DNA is TGCGCCAGCAGCCAACTTGACTTTAGCTCCTACGAGCAGTACTTC. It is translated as CASSQLDFSSYEQYF.

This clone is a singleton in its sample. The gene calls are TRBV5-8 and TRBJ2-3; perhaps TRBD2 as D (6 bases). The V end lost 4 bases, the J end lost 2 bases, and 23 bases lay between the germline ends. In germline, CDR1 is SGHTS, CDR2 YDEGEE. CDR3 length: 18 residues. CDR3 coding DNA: TGTGCCAGCAGCGAGGGCGAGACAGCGGGCACACACACAGATACGCAGTATTTT. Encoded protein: CASSEGETAGTHTDTQYF. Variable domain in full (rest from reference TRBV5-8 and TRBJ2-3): EAGVTQSPTHLIKTRGQQATLRCSPISGHTSVYWYQQALGLGLQFLLWYDEGEERNRGNFPPRFSGRQFPNYSSELNVNALELEDSALYLCASSEGETAGTHTDTQYFGPGTRLTVL.

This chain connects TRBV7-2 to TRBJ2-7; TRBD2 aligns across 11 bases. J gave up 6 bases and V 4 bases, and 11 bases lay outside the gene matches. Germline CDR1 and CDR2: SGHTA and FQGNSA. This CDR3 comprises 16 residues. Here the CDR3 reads CASSSTTGLAAVEQYF. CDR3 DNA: TGTGCCAGCAGCTCTACAACGGGACTAGCGGCTGTCGAGCAGTACTTC.

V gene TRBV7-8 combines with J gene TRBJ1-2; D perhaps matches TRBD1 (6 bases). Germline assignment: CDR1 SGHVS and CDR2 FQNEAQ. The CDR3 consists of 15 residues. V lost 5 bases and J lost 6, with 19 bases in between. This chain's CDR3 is CASSTNRQVFNGYTF. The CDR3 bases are TGTGCCAGCAGCACAAACCGACAGGTCTTTAATGGCTACACCTTC.

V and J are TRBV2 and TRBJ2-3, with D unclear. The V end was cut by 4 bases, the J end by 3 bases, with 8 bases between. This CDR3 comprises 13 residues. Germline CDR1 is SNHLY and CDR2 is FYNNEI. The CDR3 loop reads CASSAWRTDTQYF. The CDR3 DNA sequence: TGTGCCAGCAGTGCGTGGAGAACAGATACGCAGTATTTT.

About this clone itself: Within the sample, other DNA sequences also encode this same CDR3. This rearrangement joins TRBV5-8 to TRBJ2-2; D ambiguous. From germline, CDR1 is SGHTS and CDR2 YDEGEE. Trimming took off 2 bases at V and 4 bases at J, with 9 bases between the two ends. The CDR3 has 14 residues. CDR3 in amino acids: CASSFLQSTGELFF. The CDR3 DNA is TGTGCCAGCAGCTTTTTACAGTCCACCGGGGAGCTGTTTTTT.

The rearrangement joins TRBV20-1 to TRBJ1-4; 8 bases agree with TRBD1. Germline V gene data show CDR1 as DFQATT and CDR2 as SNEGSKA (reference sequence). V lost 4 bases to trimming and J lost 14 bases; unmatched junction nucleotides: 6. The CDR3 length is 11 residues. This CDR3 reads CSATTGGWLFF. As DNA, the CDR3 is TGCAGTGCTACAACAGGGGGTTGGCTGTTTTTT.

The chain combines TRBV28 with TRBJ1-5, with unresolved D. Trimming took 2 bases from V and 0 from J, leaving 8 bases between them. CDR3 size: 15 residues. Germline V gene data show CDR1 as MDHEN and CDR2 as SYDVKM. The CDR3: CASSLPGFSNQPQHF. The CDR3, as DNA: TGTGCCAGCAGTTTACCAGGATTTAGCAATCAGCCCCAGCATTTT. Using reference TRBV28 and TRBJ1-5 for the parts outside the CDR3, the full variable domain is DVKVTQSSRYLVKRTGEKVFLECVQDMDHENMFWYRQDPGLGLRLIYFSYDVKMKEKGDIPEGYSVSREKKERFSLILESASTNQTSMYLCASSLPGFSNQPQHFGDGTRLSIL.

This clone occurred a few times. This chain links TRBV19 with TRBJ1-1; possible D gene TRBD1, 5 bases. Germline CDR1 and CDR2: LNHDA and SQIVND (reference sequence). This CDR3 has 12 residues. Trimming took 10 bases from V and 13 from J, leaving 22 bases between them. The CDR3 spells CATSELGGGNFF. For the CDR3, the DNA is TGTGCCACCTCGGAATTGGGGGGAGGTAATTTCTTT.

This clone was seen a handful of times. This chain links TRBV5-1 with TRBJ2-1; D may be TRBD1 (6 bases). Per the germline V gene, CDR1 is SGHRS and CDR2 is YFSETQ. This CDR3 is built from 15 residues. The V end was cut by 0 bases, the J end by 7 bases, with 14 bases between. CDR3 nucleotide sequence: TGCGCCAGCAGCTTGGACCCAGGGGTGGGGAATGAGCAGTTCTTC. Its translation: CASSLDPGVGNEQFF.

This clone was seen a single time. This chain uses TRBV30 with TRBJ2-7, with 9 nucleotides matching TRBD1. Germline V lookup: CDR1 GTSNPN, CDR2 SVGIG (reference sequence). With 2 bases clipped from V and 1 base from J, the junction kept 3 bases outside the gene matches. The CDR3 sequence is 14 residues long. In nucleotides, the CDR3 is TGTGCCTGGAGTACAGGGGGCGCATCCTACGAGCAGTACTTC. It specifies CAWSTGGASYEQYF.

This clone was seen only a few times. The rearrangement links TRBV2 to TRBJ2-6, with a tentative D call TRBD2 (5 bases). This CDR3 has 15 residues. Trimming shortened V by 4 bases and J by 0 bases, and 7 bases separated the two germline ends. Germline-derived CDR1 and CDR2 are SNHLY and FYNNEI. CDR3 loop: CASSGTHSGANVLTF. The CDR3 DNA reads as TGTGCCAGCAGTGGGACTCACTCTGGGGCCAACGTCCTGACTTTC.